The table lists the clone carrying this T cell receptor beta chain with many counts. These data come from a study of low-dose radiotherapy and immunotherapy resistance in tumors. Time point described: before trial treatment. CDR1 and CDR2 (germline): SGHRS, YFSETQ. Trimming shortened V by 4 bases and J by 3 bases, and 14 bases separated the two germline ends. There are 14 residues in the CDR3. Primers targeting TRAV and TRBV primed first-strand cDNA, covering alpha and beta chains. With a V-primer adapter and a constant-region primer, TCRs were amplified for around 21 PCR cycles. TCRdb used MiXCR to reprocess the reads, holding one entry per CDR3 protein. This sample has some 39,000 distinct CDR3 sequences, with roughly a third found just once.

The TCR sequence derives from a male donor with gallbladder cancer. The sample here was PBMCs, taken before treatment. V usage is TRBV5-1 and J usage is TRBJ2-7; D is possibly TRBD2 (6 bases). The CDR3 sequence: CASSRSGFGYEQYF. DNA for the CDR3: TGCGCCAGCAGCAGGAGCGGGTTCGGCTACGAGCAGTACTTC. Full variable domain (rest looked up from reference TRBV5-1 and TRBJ2-7): KAGVTQTPRYLIKTRGQQVTLSCSPISGHRSVSWYQQTPGQGLQFLFEYFSETQRNKGNFPGRFSGRQFSNSRSEMNVSTLELGDSALYLCASSRSGFGYEQYFGPGTRLTVT.